These 7 T cell receptor beta chains were sequenced from one sample in a study of blood T cell repertoires in COVID-19. Measured with immunoSEQ multiplex PCR; TCRdb has only the in-frame clones, and not every one. The top ten hold around 20% of the sample, which has roughly 150,000 clones, 70% to 85% seen once. What was sequenced was PBMCs or T cells enriched from blood (not recorded which). The source of these receptors is a woman aged 70-85 years in a cohort exposed to, infected with or recovered from COVID-19 (not recorded which).

The V gene is TRBV29-1, the J gene TRBJ2-3; no definite D call. The CDR3 has 10 residues. V dropped 6 bases and J dropped 5 bases, with 6 bases sitting between them. Germline CDR1 and CDR2: SQVTM and ANQGSEA. CDR3 bases: TGCAGCGTATTCCAAGATACGCAGTATTTT. The encoded protein is CSVFQDTQYF.

The sample holds a few counts of this clone. This chain connects TRBV5-1 to TRBJ2-1; TRBD2 agrees at 7 bases. Germline CDR1 SGHRS, CDR2 YFSETQ. V was pared by 4 bases and J by 4 bases, with 2 bases of the junction left unmatched. The CDR3 loop spans 13 amino acids. The CDR3: CASSTGGYNEQFF. CDR3 coding DNA: TGCGCCAGCAGCACGGGAGGTTACAATGAGCAGTTCTTC.

The chain uses TRBV5-1 and TRBJ2-5, with 14 bases identical to TRBD2. The J segment lost 5 bases and the V segment lost 5 bases, leaving 8 bases of the junction unmatched. CDR1 is SGHRS and CDR2 is YFSETQ in the germline V gene. This CDR3 region has 16 residues. The CDR3 DNA follows: TGCGCCAGCAGTTCAGGGACTAGCGGGAGTTGGGAGACCCAGTACTTC. It yields the protein CASSSGTSGSWETQYF.

The V and J genes are TRBV7-2 and TRBJ2-7; 7 bases line up with TRBD1. Germline V gene lookup returns CDR1 SGHTA and CDR2 FQGNSA. J lost 6 bases, V lost 0 bases, and 2 bases had no gene match. The CDR3 is 13 amino acids. The chain's CDR3 is CASSLAGTAEQYF. Written as DNA, the CDR3 is TGTGCCAGCAGCTTAGCCGGGACAGCCGAGCAGTACTTC.

The V and J genes are TRBV28 and TRBJ2-7, with 8 bases that match TRBD1. The CDR3 has 12 residues. V lost 10 bases to trimming and J lost 4 bases; unmatched junction nucleotides: 6. Looked up from germline, CDR1 is MDHEN and CDR2 is SYDVKM. In DNA, the CDR3 is TGTGCCACCTCAGGGGGCAAATACGAGCAGTACTTC. It encodes CATSGGKYEQYF.

The chain couples TRBV28 to TRBJ1-2; no reliable D call. V lost 5 bases and J lost 3, with 13 bases in between. There are 14 residues in the CDR3. CDR1 MDHEN and CDR2 SYDVKM come from the germline V gene. The CDR3 region is CASSLPGGYYGYTF. The CDR3 nucleotides are TGTGCCAGCAGTCTGCCCGGAGGGTACTATGGCTACACCTTC.

This sequence joins TRBV6-5 and TRBJ2-1; no definite D call. CDR1 is MNHEY, CDR2 SVGAGI, per germline. This CDR3 spans 15 amino acids. V was trimmed by 2 bases and J by 6 bases, leaving 14 bases between them. Here the CDR3 DNA reads TGTGCCAGCAGTTACACGGTGCTAATCCGCAATGAGCAGTTCTTC. Translated, it gives CASSYTVLIRNEQFF.